The TCR beta chain under discussion was sequenced for a study of blood T cells in healthy people across ages. Then a second PCR, running about 6 to 12 cycles, was carried out with a sample-barcoded 5' primer and a J-beta primer mix. A template-switch adaptor containing 12 random nucleotides labeled each cDNA molecule. TCRdb redid the calling of the 5' RACE reads with MiXCR, one entry per CDR3 protein. In the table there are about 1,000,000 distinct CDR3 sequences, 35% to 50% of which are singletons. This clonotype was seen a few times. This CDR3 contains 14 residues. The germline V gene has CDR1 SGHRS and CDR2 YFSETQ. V was trimmed by 4 bases and J by 0 bases, leaving 8 bases between them.

The J gene is TRBJ2-1, the V gene TRBV5-1; possibly TRBD2 for D (5 bases). What was sequenced was blood. This sequence originates from a woman aged 55-70 years in good health. The CDR3 spells CASSRDPSYNEQFF. CDR3 nucleotide sequence: TGCGCCAGCAGCCGGGATCCCTCCTACAATGAGCAGTTCTTC.